Following are 27 T cell receptor beta chains from one sample sequenced in a study of blood T cell repertoires in COVID-19. The assay was immunoSEQ multiplex PCR, and TCRdb's table has in-frame clones only and misses some. The data show 150,000 to 200,000 clones, over 90% seen once. The sequencing sample was made of peripheral blood. The receptors were gathered from a woman aged 60-75 years with COVID-19, enrolled during active disease.

In nucleotides, the CDR3 is TGCGCCAGCAGCCAGGGGACAGGGGTCAATCAGCCCCAGCATTTT. Translation gives CASSQGTGVNQPQHF. V and J are TRBV4-3 and TRBJ1-5, with TRBD1 matching 10 bases. The CDR3 sequence is 15 residues long. The V and J ends lost 3 bases and 3 bases, in that order; junction bases with no gene match: 2. CDR1 and CDR2 (germline): LGHNA, YSLEER.

The rearrangement links TRBV19 to TRBJ1-5, with a possible D match to TRBD1 (5 bases). This CDR3 spans 15 amino acids. Germline V CDR1 and CDR2: LNHDA, SQIVND (reference sequence). The V end was cut by 6 bases, the J end by 0 bases, with 12 bases between. The CDR3 sequence: CASSPTDLSNQPQHF. As DNA, the CDR3 is TGTGCCAGTAGCCCGACAGACCTTAGCAATCAGCCCCAGCATTTT.

The chain is built from TRBV6-5 and TRBJ1-2, with 7 positions matching TRBD1. This CDR3 has 13 residues. Trimming cost V 8 bases and J 9 bases; bases outside gene matches: 12. The germline gives CDR1 MNHEY, CDR2 SVGAGI. Here the CDR3 DNA reads TGTGCCAGCGGGCAGGGGGACCGGGTGAGCTACACCTTC. This codes for CASGQGDRVSYTF.

J is TRBJ2-1 and V is TRBV24-1; TRBD2 matches 9 bases. J lost 12 bases, V lost 4 bases, and 6 bases had no gene match. This CDR3 spans 13 amino acids. CDR1 is KGHDR and CDR2 is SFDVKD in the germline V gene. The CDR3 DNA sequence: TGTGCCACCAGTGACCTCACTAGCGGGCGGCAGTTCTTC. Amino acid sequence: CATSDLTSGRQFF.

V is TRBV7-2 and J is TRBJ1-6; no reliable D call. Germline CDR1 SGHTA, CDR2 FQGNSA. V was trimmed by 1 base and J by 3 bases, leaving 10 bases between them. The CDR3 spans 16 residues. The CDR3 region has the DNA TGTGCCAGCAGCTTAGTGGCAGGCCTCTATAATTCACCCCTCCACTTT. Protein: CASSLVAGLYNSPLHF.

This chain links TRBV7-3 with TRBJ2-2, with 9 bases fitting TRBD2. This CDR3 is 16 amino acids long. V shed 5 bases, J shed 6 bases, and the junction held 10 bases outside the gene matches. The V gene's germline CDR1 is SGHTA and CDR2 FQGTGA. CDR3 in DNA: TGTGCCAGCAGCCAGTCCGGGACTAGCTTTTCCGGGGAGCTGTTTTTT. It specifies CASSQSGTSFSGELFF.

This chain links TRBV12-5 with TRBJ1-3; 11 bases line up with TRBD1. The CDR3 length is 17 residues. Germline values: CDR1 LGHNT, CDR2 FRNRAP. The V segment lost 1 base and the J segment 3 bases; nucleotides outside the gene matches: 5. The CDR3 nucleotides read TGTGCTAGTGGTTTGGGGACAGGGGGCGCGATTGGAAACACCATATATTTT. The encoded protein is CASGLGTGGAIGNTIYF.

The chain carries TRBV3-1 (or the pseudogene TRBV3-2) and TRBJ2-3, with 8 bases identical to TRBD2. There are 15 residues in the CDR3. Germline loops: CDR1 LGHDT, CDR2 YNNKEL (reference sequence). The V segment lost 3 bases and the J segment 4 bases; nucleotides outside the gene matches: 6. The CDR3 protein is CASSQRGARADTQYF. In DNA, the CDR3 is TGTGCCAGCAGCCAGCGGGGGGCCAGAGCAGATACGCAGTATTTT.

This sequence joins TRBV15 and TRBJ2-3, with 9 bases identical to TRBD2. V shed 1 base and J 4 bases; nucleotides not matched to a gene: 6. Germline V CDR1 and CDR2: LNHNV, YYDKDF (reference sequence). This CDR3 contains 16 residues. In nucleotides, the CDR3 is TGTGCCACCAGCAGAGCGGCTAGCGGGGATGCAGATACGCAGTATTTT. This sequence encodes CATSRAASGDADTQYF.

The chain joins TRBV7-9 to TRBJ2-3; 10 nucleotides match TRBD2. The V gene end was trimmed by 7 bases and the J gene end by 4 bases; junction bases not matched to a gene: 8. This CDR3 has 15 amino acids. Germline CDR1 and CDR2: SEHNR and FQNEAQ (reference sequence). CDR3 nucleotides: TGTGCCAGCACCTCGGGACTAGCGAGGGCAGATACGCAGTATTTT. As protein: CASTSGLARADTQYF.

The chain carries TRBV4-1 and TRBJ2-7; 9 nucleotides line up with TRBD2. This CDR3 has 15 residues. The germline gives CDR1 MGHRA, CDR2 YSYEKL. V dropped 4 bases and J dropped 1; count of bases not matched to a gene: 5. Here the CDR3 reads CASSPAGGLSYEQYF. The CDR3 DNA reads TGCGCCAGCAGCCCAGCGGGGGGACTATCCTACGAGCAGTACTTC.

The chain joins TRBV4-3 to TRBJ1-1; 9 bases fit TRBD1. The CDR3 consists of 15 residues. The V and J ends lost 2 bases and 8 bases, in that order; junction bases with no gene match: 9. Germline loops: CDR1 LGHNA, CDR2 YSLEER. CDR3 sequence reads: CASSQRLDRGGEAFF. CDR3 DNA: TGCGCCAGCAGCCAACGACTGGACAGGGGTGGCGAAGCTTTCTTT.

V usage is TRBV18 and J usage is TRBJ2-5; 7 positions agree with TRBD2. Germline V CDR1 and CDR2: KGHSH, LQKENI. This CDR3 comprises 14 residues. The ends lost 2 bases at V and 4 bases at J; junction bases unmatched: 4. CDR3 sequence: CASSPASGRETQYF. CDR3 sequence (DNA): TGTGCCAGCTCACCAGCTAGCGGCAGAGAGACCCAGTACTTC. Variable domain in full (rest from reference TRBV18 and TRBJ2-5): NAGVMQNPRHLVRRRGQEARLRCSPMKGHSHVYWYRQLPEEGLKFMVYLQKENIIDESGMPKERFSAEFPKEGPSILRIQQVVRGDSAAYFCASSPASGRETQYFGPGTRLLVL.

V is TRBV6-1 and J is TRBJ2-7; TRBD2 might be the D (6 bases). Trimming removed 2 bases at V and 12 bases at J, with 17 bases between. The CDR3 covers 13 residues. Germline CDR1 and CDR2: MNHNS and SASEGT. CDR3 sequence: CASSEPDYQVLYF. Here the CDR3 DNA reads TGTGCCAGCAGTGAACCGGACTACCAAGTCTTGTACTTC.

This clone was detected once. This rearrangement joins TRBV3-1 (or the pseudogene TRBV3-2) to TRBJ1-2; TRBD1 agrees at 10 bases. V dropped 0 bases and J dropped 7; count of bases not matched to a gene: 2. This CDR3 contains 14 residues. Germline CDR1 and CDR2: LGHDT and YNNKEL (reference sequence). The CDR3 region has the DNA TGTGCCAGCAGCCAAGAGGACAGGGGGGGTGGCTACACCTTC. It codes for CASSQEDRGGGYTF.

The table lists this clone with a few counts. J is TRBJ1-1 and V is TRBV6-2 or TRBV6-3; D remains unclear. The V end was cut by 5 bases, the J end by 8 bases, with 12 bases between. CDR3 length equals 12 residues. From germline, CDR1 is MNHEY and CDR2 SVGEGT. The CDR3 reads CASSGTVVEAFF. Here the CDR3 DNA reads TGTGCCAGCAGTGGTACGGTGGTAGAAGCTTTCTTT.

Remarks on this clone: Within the sample, other DNA sequences also encode this same CDR3. The chain employs TRBV18 and TRBJ1-1, with D possibly being TRBD1 (5 bases). Germline V gene data show CDR1 as KGHSH and CDR2 as LQKENI. Trimming removed 1 base from V and 4 bases from J, with 13 bases in between. The CDR3 spans 15 residues. The CDR3 is CASSPLGQGSTEAFF. In DNA form, the CDR3 reads TGTGCCAGCTCACCACTAGGGCAGGGATCCACTGAAGCTTTCTTT.

This clone came up a few times. This CDR3 is also generated by other DNA sequences in the sample. The rearrangement links TRBV18 to TRBJ1-3; tentatively, D is TRBD1 (5 bases). In germline, CDR1 is KGHSH, CDR2 LQKENI. CDR3 length equals 15 residues. V was shortened by 3 bases and J by 0 bases, with 9 bases between the two germline ends. For the CDR3, the DNA is TGTGCCAGCTCACCCCAGGGTCACTCTGGAAACACCATATATTTT. Encoded protein: CASSPQGHSGNTIYF.

This chain links TRBV6-5 with TRBJ1-5; D is ambiguous. The length of the CDR3 is 13 residues. Germline V lookup: CDR1 MNHEY, CDR2 SVGAGI. With 6 bases removed from V and 6 bases from J, the gap between germline ends came to 12 bases. The CDR3: CASRGPMGQPQHF. In DNA form, the CDR3 reads TGTGCCAGCAGGGGCCCGATGGGTCAGCCCCAGCATTTT.

This clone has more than one count but fewer than ten. The V call is TRBV7-3, the J call TRBJ2-2; weak D call: TRBD1 (5 bases). Germline CDR1 SGHTA, CDR2 FQGTGA. The CDR3 length is 14 residues. V was shortened by 2 bases and J by 4 bases, with 8 bases between the two germline ends. This CDR3 is CASSLSRATGELFF. In DNA, the CDR3 is TGTGCCAGCAGCTTATCCAGGGCCACCGGGGAGCTGTTTTTT. Supplemented by reference TRBV7-3 and TRBJ2-2, the full variable domain reads GAGVSQTPSNKVTEKGKYVELRCDPISGHTALYWYRQSLGQGPEFLIYFQGTGAADDSGLPNDRFFAVRPEGSVSTLKIQRTERGDSAVYLCASSLSRATGELFFGEGSRLTVL.

The genes are TRBV5-6 and TRBJ2-7, with TRBD1 as a possible D gene (6 bases). This CDR3 is built from 14 residues. With 2 bases removed from V and 7 bases from J, the gap between germline ends came to 16 bases. In germline, CDR1 is SGHDT, CDR2 YYEEEE. The CDR3 protein is CASSFQTGPREQYF. In nucleotides, the CDR3 is TGTGCCAGCAGCTTCCAGACAGGTCCTCGTGAGCAGTACTTC.

The chain recombines TRBV10-3 with TRBJ2-1; 8 bases match TRBD2. Germline V lookup: CDR1 ENHRY, CDR2 SYGVKD. With 7 bases clipped from V and 5 bases from J, the junction kept 7 bases outside the gene matches. The CDR3 has 14 residues. This CDR3 reads CAIKTSGGDNEQFF. The CDR3 DNA sequence: TGTGCCATCAAAACAAGCGGGGGAGACAATGAGCAGTTCTTC.

As to this clone: Different DNA sequences within this sample yield the same CDR3. The chain's CDR3 is CASSLVAGATNYGYTF. CDR3 in DNA: TGTGCCAGCAGCTTAGTAGCAGGGGCGACTAACTATGGCTACACCTTC. V and J are TRBV7-8 and TRBJ1-2, with a weak D call TRBD1 (6 bases). The V end lost 1 base, the J end lost 0 bases, and 12 bases lay between the germline ends. Germline CDR1 is SGHVS and CDR2 is FQNEAQ. This CDR3 region has 16 residues.

V is TRBV25-1 and J is TRBJ2-2; D perhaps matches TRBD1 (5 bases). Trimming cost V 2 bases and J 3 bases, with 13 bases left between them. Germline V gene data show CDR1 as MGHDK and CDR2 as SYGVNS. This CDR3 region has 16 residues. CDR3: CASSEGVTAYTGELFF. DNA for the CDR3: TGTGCCAGCAGTGAAGGTGTGACAGCCTACACCGGGGAGCTGTTTTTT.

The rearrangement links TRBV10-3 to TRBJ1-3, with 12 bases matching TRBD1. Trimming cost V 6 bases and J 4 bases; bases outside gene matches: 22. The CDR3 loop spans 21 amino acids. Germline CDR1 ENHRY, CDR2 SYGVKD. CDR3 nucleotides: TGTGCCATCAGCCAAAAAGCCCCCGGGACAGGGGGCGAACCGTCCGGAAACACCATATATTTT. Translating gives CAISQKAPGTGGEPSGNTIYF.

The chain carries TRBV7-6 and TRBJ1-1; 9 nucleotides agree with TRBD1. V was clipped by 3 bases and J by 0 bases; unmatched bases: 5. CDR1 SGHVS and CDR2 FNYEAQ come from the germline V gene. The CDR3 contains 16 residues. The CDR3 region has the DNA TGTGCCAGCAGCTTGGGGACAGGGAGTTTGAACACTGAAGCTTTCTTT. Translation gives CASSLGTGSLNTEAFF.

This chain links TRBV9 with TRBJ2-1, with TRBD2 identical over 16 bases. V shed 4 bases, J shed 9 bases, and the junction held 7 bases outside the gene matches. The CDR3 has 16 amino acids. Germline CDR1 SGDLS, CDR2 YYNGEE. CDR3 residues: CASSIGTSGGAGEQFF. CDR3 bases: TGTGCCAGCAGCATCGGGACTAGCGGGGGGGCCGGTGAGCAGTTCTTC.